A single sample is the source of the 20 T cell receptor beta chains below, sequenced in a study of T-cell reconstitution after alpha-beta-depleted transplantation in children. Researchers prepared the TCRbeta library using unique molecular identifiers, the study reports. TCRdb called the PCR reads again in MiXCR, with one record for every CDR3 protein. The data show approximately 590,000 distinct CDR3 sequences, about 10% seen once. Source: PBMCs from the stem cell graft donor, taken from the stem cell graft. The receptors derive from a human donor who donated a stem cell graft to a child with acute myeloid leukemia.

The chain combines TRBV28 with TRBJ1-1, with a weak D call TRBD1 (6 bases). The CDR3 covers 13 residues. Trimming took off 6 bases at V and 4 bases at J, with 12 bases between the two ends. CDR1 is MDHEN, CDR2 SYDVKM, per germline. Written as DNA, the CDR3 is TGTGCCAGCAGACAGGGAGGTGTCACTGAAGCTTTCTTT. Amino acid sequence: CASRQGGVTEAFF.

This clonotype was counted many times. The CDR3 loop reads CASSAAVADTQYF. CDR3 DNA: TGTGCCAGCAGCGCCGCGGTTGCAGATACGCAGTATTTT. The rearrangement links TRBV7-9 to TRBJ2-3; D is unclear. The CDR3 covers 13 residues. CDR1 and CDR2 (germline): SEHNR, FQNEAQ (reference sequence). V lost 5 bases to trimming and J lost 4 bases, with 10 bases between them. Variable domain in full (rest from reference TRBV7-9 and TRBJ2-3): DTGVSQNPRHKITKRGQNVTFRCDPISEHNRLYWYRQTLGQGPEFLTYFQNEAQLEKSRLLSDRFSAERPKGSFSTLEIQRTEQGDSAMYLCASSAAVADTQYFGPGTRLTVL.

The CDR3 is CATSDRRPEIRQFF. CDR3 in DNA: TGTGCCACCAGTGACCGCCGTCCAGAAATTCGGCAGTTCTTC. The chain couples TRBV24-1 to TRBJ2-1; D not resolved. Trimming left V 4 bases short and J 12 bases short, with 18 bases between. CDR1 and CDR2 (germline): KGHDR, SFDVKD. There are 14 residues in the CDR3.

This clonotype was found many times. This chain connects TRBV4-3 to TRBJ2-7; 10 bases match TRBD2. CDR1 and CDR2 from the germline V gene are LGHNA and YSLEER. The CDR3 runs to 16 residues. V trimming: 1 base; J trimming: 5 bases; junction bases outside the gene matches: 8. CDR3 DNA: TGCGCCAGCAGCCAAGGGGCTAGCGGGAGTATCAACGAGCAGTACTTC. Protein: CASSQGASGSINEQYF.

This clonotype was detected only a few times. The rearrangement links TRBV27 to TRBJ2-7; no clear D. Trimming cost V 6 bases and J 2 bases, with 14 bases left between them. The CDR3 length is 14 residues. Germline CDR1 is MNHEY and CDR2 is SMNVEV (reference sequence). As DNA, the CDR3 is TGTGCCAGCAGGAGAATAGGGTTGACCTACGAGCAGTACTTC. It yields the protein CASRRIGLTYEQYF.

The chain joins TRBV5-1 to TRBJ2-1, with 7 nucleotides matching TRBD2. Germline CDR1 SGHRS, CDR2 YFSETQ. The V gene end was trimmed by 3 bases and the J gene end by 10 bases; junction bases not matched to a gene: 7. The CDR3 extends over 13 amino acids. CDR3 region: CASSYGRDREQFF. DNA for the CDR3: TGCGCCAGCAGCTATGGGAGGGATAGAGAGCAGTTCTTC. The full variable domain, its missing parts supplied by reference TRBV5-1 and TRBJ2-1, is KAGVTQTPRYLIKTRGQQVTLSCSPISGHRSVSWYQQTPGQGLQFLFEYFSETQRNKGNFPGRFSGRQFSNSRSEMNVSTLELGDSALYLCASSYGRDREQFFGPGTRLTVL.

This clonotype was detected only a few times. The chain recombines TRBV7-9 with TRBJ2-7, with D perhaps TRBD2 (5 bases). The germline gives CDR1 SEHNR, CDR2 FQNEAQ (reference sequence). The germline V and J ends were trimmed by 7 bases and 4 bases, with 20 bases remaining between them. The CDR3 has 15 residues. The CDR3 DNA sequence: TGTGCCAGCATCGGCGGCTCCGGAACGGGGTACGAGCAGTACTTC. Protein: CASIGGSGTGYEQYF.

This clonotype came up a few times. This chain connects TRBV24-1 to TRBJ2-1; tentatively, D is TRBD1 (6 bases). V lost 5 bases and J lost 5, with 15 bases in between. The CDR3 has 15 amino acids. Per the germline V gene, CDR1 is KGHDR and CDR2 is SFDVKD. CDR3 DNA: TGTGCCACCAGTGCCCCAAACAGGGCTGACAATGAGCAGTTCTTC. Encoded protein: CATSAPNRADNEQFF.

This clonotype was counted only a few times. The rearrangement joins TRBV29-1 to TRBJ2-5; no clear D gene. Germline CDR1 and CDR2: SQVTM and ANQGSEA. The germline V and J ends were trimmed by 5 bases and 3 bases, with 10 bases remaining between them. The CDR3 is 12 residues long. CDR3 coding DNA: TGCAGCGTTTTAAAGGCTAAAGAGACCCAGTACTTC. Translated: CSVLKAKETQYF.

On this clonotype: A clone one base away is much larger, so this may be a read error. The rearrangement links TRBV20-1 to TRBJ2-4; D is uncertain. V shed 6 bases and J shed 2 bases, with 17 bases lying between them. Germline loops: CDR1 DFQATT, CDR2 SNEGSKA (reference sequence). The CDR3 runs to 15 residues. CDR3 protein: CSALPGSRTKNIQYF. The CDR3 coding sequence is TGCAGTGCCCTACCAGGTTCAAGGACCAAAAACATTCAGTACTTC.

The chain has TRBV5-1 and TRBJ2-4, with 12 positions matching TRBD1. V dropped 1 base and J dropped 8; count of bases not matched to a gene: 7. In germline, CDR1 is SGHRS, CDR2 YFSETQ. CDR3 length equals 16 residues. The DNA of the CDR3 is TGCGCCAGCAGCTTGTGGGGGACAGGGGGCGCGGACATTCAGTACTTC. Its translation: CASSLWGTGGADIQYF.

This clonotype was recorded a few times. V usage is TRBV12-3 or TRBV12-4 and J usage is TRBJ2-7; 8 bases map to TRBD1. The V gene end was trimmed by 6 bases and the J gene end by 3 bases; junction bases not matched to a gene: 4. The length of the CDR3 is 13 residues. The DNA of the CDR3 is TGTGCCAGCAGCCACAGGGGGATCTACGAGCAGTACTTC. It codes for CASSHRGIYEQYF.

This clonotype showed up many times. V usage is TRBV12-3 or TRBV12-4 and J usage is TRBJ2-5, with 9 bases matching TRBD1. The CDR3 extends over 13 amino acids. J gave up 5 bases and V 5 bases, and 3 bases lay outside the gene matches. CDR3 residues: CASSPQGAETQYF. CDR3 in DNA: TGTGCCAGCAGTCCACAGGGGGCCGAGACCCAGTACTTC.

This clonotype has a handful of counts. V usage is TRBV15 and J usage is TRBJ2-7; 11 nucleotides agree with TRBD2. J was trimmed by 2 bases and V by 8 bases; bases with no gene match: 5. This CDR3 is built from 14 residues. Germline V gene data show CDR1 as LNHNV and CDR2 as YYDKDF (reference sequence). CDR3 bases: TGTGCCACCCGGACTAGCGGGCTCCCCTACGAGCAGTACTTC. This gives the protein CATRTSGLPYEQYF.

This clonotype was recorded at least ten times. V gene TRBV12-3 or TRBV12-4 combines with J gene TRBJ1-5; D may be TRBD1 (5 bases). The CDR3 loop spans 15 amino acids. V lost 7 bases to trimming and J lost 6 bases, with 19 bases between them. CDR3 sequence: CASTDRQGRGQPQHF. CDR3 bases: TGTGCCAGCACCGACCGGCAGGGTAGGGGTCAGCCCCAGCATTTT.

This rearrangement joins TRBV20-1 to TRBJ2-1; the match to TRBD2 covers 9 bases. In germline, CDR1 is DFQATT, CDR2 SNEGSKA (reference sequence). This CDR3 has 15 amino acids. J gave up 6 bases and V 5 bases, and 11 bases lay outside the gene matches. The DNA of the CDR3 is TGCAGTGCTCCGCCGGGAGCGGGAGGAAGCAATGAGCAGTTCTTC. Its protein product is CSAPPGAGGSNEQFF.

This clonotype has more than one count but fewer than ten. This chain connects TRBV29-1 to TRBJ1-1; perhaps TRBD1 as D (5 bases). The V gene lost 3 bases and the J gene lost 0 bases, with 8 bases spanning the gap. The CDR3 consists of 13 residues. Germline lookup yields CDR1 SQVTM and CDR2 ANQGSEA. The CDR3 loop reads CSVEGGMNTEAFF. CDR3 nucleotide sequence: TGCAGCGTTGAGGGGGGGATGAACACTGAAGCTTTCTTT.

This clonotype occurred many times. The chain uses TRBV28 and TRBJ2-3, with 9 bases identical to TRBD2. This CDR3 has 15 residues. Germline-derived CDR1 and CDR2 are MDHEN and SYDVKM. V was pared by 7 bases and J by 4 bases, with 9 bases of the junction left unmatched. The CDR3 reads CASTLVAGVADTQYF. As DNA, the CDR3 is TGTGCCAGCACCTTGGTAGCGGGAGTAGCAGATACGCAGTATTTT.

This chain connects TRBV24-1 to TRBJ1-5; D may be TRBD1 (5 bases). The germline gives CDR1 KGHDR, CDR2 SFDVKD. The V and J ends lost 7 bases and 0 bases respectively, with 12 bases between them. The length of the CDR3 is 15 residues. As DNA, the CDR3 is TGTGCCACCAGCGGGGGTGACTATAGCAATCAGCCCCAGCATTTT. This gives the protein CATSGGDYSNQPQHF.

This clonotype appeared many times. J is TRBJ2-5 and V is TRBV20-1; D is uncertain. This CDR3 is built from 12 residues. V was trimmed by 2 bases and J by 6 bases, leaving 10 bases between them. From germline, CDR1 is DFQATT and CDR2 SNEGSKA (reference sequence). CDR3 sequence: CSARRPPKTQYF. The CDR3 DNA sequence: TGCAGTGCTAGAAGGCCCCCTAAGACCCAGTACTTC.